The present TCR beta chain was sequenced within a study of cytomegalovirus exposure and HLA in healthy donors. Study conclusions and caveats: Later analysis demonstrated an association between a missense DCLRE1C variant and TCR beta V- and J-gene trimming.

To note about this clone: The antigen is undetermined.

The PCR employed 60 Vbeta primers together with 13 Jbeta primers. Here immunoSEQ multiplex PCR was the method, and the copy in TCRdb shows in-frame clones only, minus some. The table includes about 130,000 clones, approximately 80% detected once. Deletions cut 5 bases from V and 4 bases from J, with 11 bases between. This CDR3 is 13 amino acids long. Germline V gene data show CDR1 as MNHEY and CDR2 as SMNVEV (reference sequence). Specimen: PBMCs. This TCR was recovered from a man aged 35 to 55 in good health and CMV-seronegative. The chain recombines TRBV27 with TRBJ1-2, with D maybe TRBD1 (6 bases). In DNA, the CDR3 is TGTGCCAGCAGTCCGGGACATGTCTATGGCTACACCTTC. Protein sequence: CASSPGHVYGYTF.